This section outlines one T cell receptor (beta chain) sequence together with its context. This entry comes from a study of blood T cell repertoires in COVID-19. Study background: Samples taken during acute and convalescent COVID-19 were collected in the United States, Italy and Spain.

The length of the CDR3 is 13 residues. Per the germline V gene, CDR1 is SGHTA and CDR2 is FQGNSA. V lost 3 bases, J lost 4 bases, and 7 bases lay in between. As handled by the study authors: Estimated nucleated cell counts came from reference gene primer amplification. The data were produced by immunoSEQ multiplex PCR, yet TCRdb's version contains in-frame clones alone and is incomplete. V and J calls and clone size come straight from that table; D and trimming were deduced from the DNA. In the table there are around 310,000 clones, roughly 90% of which are singletons. This chain uses TRBV7-2 with TRBJ1-3; no reliable D call. Material: peripheral blood. This TCR derives from a woman aged 40 to 49 with COVID-19, enrolled during active disease. CDR3 nucleotides: TGTGCCAGCAGCTTGAGATCCGGAAACACCATATATTTT. Amino acids: CASSLRSGNTIYF.